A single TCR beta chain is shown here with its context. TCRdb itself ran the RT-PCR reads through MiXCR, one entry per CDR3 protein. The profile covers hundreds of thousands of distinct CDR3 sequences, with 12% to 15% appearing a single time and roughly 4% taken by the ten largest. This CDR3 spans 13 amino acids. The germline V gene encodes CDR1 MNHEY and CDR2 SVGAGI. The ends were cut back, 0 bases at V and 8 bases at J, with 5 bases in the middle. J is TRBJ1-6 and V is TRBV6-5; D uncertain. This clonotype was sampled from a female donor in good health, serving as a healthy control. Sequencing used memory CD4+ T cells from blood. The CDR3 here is CASSYSTDSPLHF. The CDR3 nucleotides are TGTGCCAGCAGTTACTCGACTGATTCACCCCTCCACTTT.